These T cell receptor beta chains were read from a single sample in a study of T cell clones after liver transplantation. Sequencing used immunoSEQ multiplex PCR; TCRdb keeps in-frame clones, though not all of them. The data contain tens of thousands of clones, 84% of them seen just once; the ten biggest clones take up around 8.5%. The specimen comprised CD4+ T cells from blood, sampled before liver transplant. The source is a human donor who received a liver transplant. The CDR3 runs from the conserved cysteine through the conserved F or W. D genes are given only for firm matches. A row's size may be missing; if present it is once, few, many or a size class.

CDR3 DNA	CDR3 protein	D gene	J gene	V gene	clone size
TGTGCCAGCAGCTGGGTGGGGCGAGGAGAAAAACTGTTTTTT	CASSWVGRGEKLFF	NA	TRBJ1-4	TRBV7-2	NA
TGTGCCAGCAGCACTGAGCTTTCAACAGGGAACACTGAAGCTTTCTTT	CASSTELSTGNTEAFF	NA	TRBJ1-1	TRBV11-2	NA
TGTGCCAGCAGCTTCCCTAATTCACCCCTCCACTTT	CASSFPNSPLHF	NA	TRBJ1-6	TRBV13	NA
TGTGCCAGCAGTGGGCGACAGGGAGTCCCCGGGGAGCTGTTTTTT	CASSGRQGVPGELFF	TRBD1	TRBJ2-2	TRBV6-1	NA
TGTGCCAGCGGGTCTTCCGGGAACAGGGGATCCTATGGCTACACCTTC	CASGSSGNRGSYGYTF	TRBD1	TRBJ1-2	TRBV28	once
TGTGCCAGCAGCGTCTTAGGGGGGTCGGAGCAGTTCTTC	CASSVLGGSEQFF	NA	TRBJ2-1	TRBV9	few
TGTGCCAGCAGCCAAGGTCTTAATAATTCACCCCTCCACTTT	CASSQGLNNSPLHF	NA	TRBJ1-6	TRBV14	NA
TGTGCCAGCAGTCACCCCAGGGGGCTGGCCGGTGAAAAACTGTTTTTT	CASSHPRGLAGEKLFF	TRBD1	TRBJ1-4	TRBV7-9	NA
TGTGCCAGCAGGCCCCCCGGACAGGGTTCCCATCAGCCCCAGCATTTT	CASRPPGQGSHQPQHF	TRBD1	TRBJ1-5	TRBV28	NA
TGCGCCAGCAAGGCAGGCCACTGGGATGAGCAGTTCTTC	CASKAGHWDEQFF	NA	TRBJ2-1	TRBV10-1	few
TGCGCCAGCAGTCGAACCGCCGGAGGGGAGACCCAGTACTTC	CASSRTAGGETQYF	NA	TRBJ2-5	TRBV5-1	NA
TGTGCCATCAGTGAACCCGGGTCCGATTCCTACGAGCAGTACTTC	CAISEPGSDSYEQYF	NA	TRBJ2-7	TRBV10-3	few
TGTGCCAGCTCCGACAGGAGGACTGAAGCTTTCTTT	CASSDRRTEAFF	NA	TRBJ1-1	TRBV25-1	NA
TGTGCCAGCGGGGGGGGAACGAACACTGAAGCTTTCTTT	CASGGGTNTEAFF	NA	TRBJ1-1	TRBV6-5	few
TGCGCCAGCAGCCCCGGACAGCCCGCGGATACGCAGTATTTT	CASSPGQPADTQYF	NA	TRBJ2-3	TRBV4-1	once
TGTGCCAGCAGTCGGGACAGGGGGGATGAAAAACTGTTTTTT	CASSRDRGDEKLFF	TRBD1	TRBJ1-4	TRBV6-1	NA
TGTGCCTGGAGTGTTATTCTAGGCACAGATACGCAGTATTTT	CAWSVILGTDTQYF	NA	TRBJ2-3	TRBV30	NA
TGTGCCAGCAGCTTGGTCGACCGCGTGGCTTTCTTT	CASSLVDRVAFF	NA	TRBJ1-1	TRBV5-6	few
TGTGCCAGCAGCTTGCAGGGGCCCTATGGCTACACCTTC	CASSLQGPYGYTF	NA	TRBJ1-2	TRBV5-4	many
TGTGCCAGTAGTATAGGGCCCTACGAGCAGTACTTC	CASSIGPYEQYF	NA	TRBJ2-7	TRBV19	NA
TGTGCCAGCAGCTTAAGAGTGGGACGGTATGACGGATCCTACGAGCAGTACTTC	CASSLRVGRYDGSYEQYF	NA	TRBJ2-7	TRBV7-3	NA
TGTGCCACCACCGTTGAGACCCAGTACTTC	CATTVETQYF	NA	TRBJ2-5	TRBV6-5	NA